A single sample is the source of the 28 T cell receptor beta chains below, sequenced in a study of blood T cell repertoires in COVID-19. Profiling relied on immunoSEQ multiplex PCR, and the TCRdb table lists in-frame clones only, not all of them. The sample carries 200,000 or so clones, roughly 84% recorded once. Specimen: peripheral blood. All receptors come from a woman aged 80 or over with COVID-19, enrolled during active disease.

The chain uses TRBV6-5 and TRBJ2-7, with D possibly matching TRBD1 (5 bases). Germline CDR1 and CDR2: MNHEY and SVGAGI. V lost 6 bases and J lost 3, with 15 bases in between. The CDR3 has 14 residues. The chain's CDR3 is CASSPTANLYEQYV. The CDR3 bases are TGTGCCAGCAGCCCGACAGCAAACCTCTACGAGCAGTACGTC.

The chain joins TRBV3-1 (or the pseudogene TRBV3-2) to TRBJ2-5; 10 nucleotides line up with TRBD2. V dropped 4 bases and J dropped 2; count of bases not matched to a gene: 7. CDR3 length: 16 amino acids. Germline assignment: CDR1 LGHDT and CDR2 YNNKEL (reference sequence). The CDR3 region has the DNA TGTGCCAGCAGCCGTGGGGGTAGCGGGGGGCAAGAGACCCAGTACTTC. It is translated as CASSRGGSGGQETQYF.

This clone has just a few counts. This chain connects TRBV30 to TRBJ1-1, with D uncertain. The CDR3 consists of 14 residues. Germline values: CDR1 GTSNPN, CDR2 SVGIG (reference sequence). V was clipped by 0 bases and J by 1 base, with 9 bases between them. The CDR3 protein is CAWSVLGRNTEAFF. The CDR3 region has the DNA TGTGCCTGGAGTGTACTCGGGAGGAACACTGAAGCTTTCTTT.

V and J are TRBV5-8 and TRBJ1-1; TRBD1 is a possible D gene (5 bases). The V end lost 0 bases, the J end lost 6 bases, and 12 bases lay between the germline ends. The CDR3 has 14 residues. The germline V gene encodes CDR1 SGHTS and CDR2 YDEGEE. CDR3: CASSLEGRGSEAFF. In DNA, the CDR3 is TGTGCCAGCAGCTTGGAAGGGCGGGGGTCTGAAGCTTTCTTT.

J is TRBJ1-2 and V is TRBV27; D might be TRBD1 (6 bases). V gave up 4 bases and J gave up 1 base, with 10 bases separating them. CDR3 length equals 14 residues. Germline assignment: CDR1 MNHEY and CDR2 SMNVEV (reference sequence). CDR3: CASSSLGGNYGYTF. CDR3 nucleotides: TGTGCCAGCAGTTCCCTAGGGGGTAACTATGGCTACACCTTC.

This clone was seen a handful of times. V gene TRBV11-2 combines with J gene TRBJ1-6; possible D gene TRBD1, 6 bases. Germline assignment: CDR1 SGHAT and CDR2 FQNNGV. The CDR3 has 14 residues. V lost 6 bases and J 7 bases, leaving 13 bases between the germline ends. The CDR3 DNA is TGTGCCAGCAGGACCTCGGACAGAAATTCACCCCTCCACTTT. Protein sequence: CASRTSDRNSPLHF.

The genes are TRBV2 and TRBJ2-2, with 12 positions matching TRBD1. Trimming cost V 6 bases and J 9 bases; bases outside gene matches: 8. CDR3 length equals 15 residues. Per germline, CDR1 SNHLY and CDR2 FYNNEI. The CDR3: CASSKGQGAFWELFF. The DNA of the CDR3 is TGTGCCAGCAGCAAGGGACAGGGGGCGTTTTGGGAGCTGTTTTTT.

This clone was detected a few times. The rearrangement uses TRBV19 and TRBJ2-1; tentative D call: TRBD1 (5 bases). Germline V lookup: CDR1 LNHDA, CDR2 SQIVND (reference sequence). The CDR3 has 15 residues. Trimming took off 1 base at V and 6 bases at J, with 13 bases between the two ends. CDR3 in DNA: TGTGCCAGTAGTATAGTGGCAGGGAAGGGCAATGAGCAGTTCTTC. This codes for CASSIVAGKGNEQFF.

The chain has TRBV11-2 and TRBJ2-7; 7 nucleotides agree with TRBD1. The CDR3 is made up of 14 amino acids. Per the germline V gene, CDR1 is SGHAT and CDR2 is FQNNGV. After removal of 2 bases from V and 3 bases from J, the junction contained 4 bases not matched to a gene. Written as DNA, the CDR3 is TGTGCCAGCAGCTTACGACAGGGTAGCTACGAGCAGTACTTC. It encodes CASSLRQGSYEQYF.

The chain carries TRBV11-2 and TRBJ1-1; TRBD1 matches 7 bases. This CDR3 has 15 residues. The V segment lost 5 bases and the J segment 0 bases; nucleotides outside the gene matches: 6. Germline CDR1 reads SGHAT; CDR2 reads FQNNGV. In nucleotides, the CDR3 is TGTGCCAGCAGCCGGGACAGTAGAATGAACACTGAAGCTTTCTTT. Translating it yields CASSRDSRMNTEAFF.

J is TRBJ2-1 and V is TRBV19; 9 bases agree with TRBD1. J was trimmed by 6 bases and V by 7 bases; bases with no gene match: 10. CDR3 size: 15 residues. The germline CDR1 and CDR2 sequences are LNHDA and SQIVND (reference sequence). CDR3 in DNA: TGTGCCAGTAATGGGGACAGGGTTTGGGGCAATGAGCAGTTCTTC. This translates into CASNGDRVWGNEQFF.

The chain combines TRBV6-5 with TRBJ1-2; 7 nucleotides match TRBD1. Trimming took 5 bases from V and 6 from J; bases not matched to a gene: 12. The CDR3 consists of 15 residues. Germline values: CDR1 MNHEY, CDR2 SVGAGI. Written as DNA, the CDR3 is TGTGCCAGCAGTCGGGACAGATACCATGGGGATGGCTACACCTTC. Amino acid sequence: CASSRDRYHGDGYTF.

This clone was seen more than once but under ten times. The rearrangement links TRBV12-3 or TRBV12-4 to TRBJ2-7; 7 positions agree with TRBD2. This CDR3 region has 13 residues. V was clipped by 6 bases and J by 9 bases; unmatched bases: 11. The DNA for the CDR3 is TGTGCCAGCAGCAGCTGGGACCGCGGGGGGCAGTACGTC. The encoded protein is CASSSWDRGGQYV.

This clone was counted a single time. The chain combines TRBV19 with TRBJ1-5; 7 bases map to TRBD1. V gave up 5 bases and J gave up 3 bases; unmatched junction bases: 4. This CDR3 comprises 14 residues. Per the germline V gene, CDR1 is LNHDA and CDR2 is SQIVND (reference sequence). Here the CDR3 reads CASSRTGYNQPQHF. The CDR3 region has the DNA TGTGCCAGTAGTCGGACAGGCTACAATCAGCCCCAGCATTTT.

The chain recombines TRBV19 with TRBJ2-5, with D unresolved. V was shortened by 1 base and J by 2 bases, with 11 bases between the two germline ends. Germline V CDR1 and CDR2: LNHDA, SQIVND (reference sequence). The CDR3 sequence is 15 residues long. The CDR3 coding sequence is TGTGCCAGTAGTATAGGAGCGAAGCAACAAGAGACCCAGTACTTC. It specifies CASSIGAKQQETQYF.

The V gene is TRBV10-2, the J gene TRBJ1-5, with TRBD1 matching over 7 bases. The germline V gene encodes CDR1 WSHSY and CDR2 SAAADI. The V gene end was trimmed by 7 bases and the J gene end by 4 bases; junction bases not matched to a gene: 4. This CDR3 spans 13 amino acids. CDR3 region: CASKGQTNQPQHF. In nucleotides, the CDR3 is TGCGCCAGCAAGGGACAGACTAATCAGCCCCAGCATTTT.

The chain has TRBV4-1 and TRBJ2-1; D call uncertain. The ends were cut back, 4 bases at V and 4 bases at J, with 14 bases in the middle. The CDR3 has 15 amino acids. The germline V gene encodes CDR1 MGHRA and CDR2 YSYEKL. Written as DNA, the CDR3 is TGCGCCAGCAGCCCCCTAAACAGTGGTTACAATGAGCAGTTCTTC. It codes for CASSPLNSGYNEQFF.

This chain connects TRBV3-1 (or the pseudogene TRBV3-2) to TRBJ2-1, with D tentatively TRBD1 (6 bases). The CDR3 runs to 15 residues. In germline, CDR1 is LGHDT, CDR2 YNNKEL (reference sequence). V was trimmed by 1 base and J by 5 bases, leaving 12 bases between them. The CDR3 loop is CASSQGFQGNNEQFF. Here the CDR3 DNA reads TGTGCCAGCAGCCAAGGCTTCCAGGGGAACAATGAGCAGTTCTTC.

The gene calls are TRBV6-6 and TRBJ1-4, with a weak D call TRBD1 (6 bases). Germline V gene lookup returns CDR1 MNHNY and CDR2 SVGAGI (reference sequence). The CDR3 length is 15 residues. Trimming left V 5 bases short and J 5 bases short, with 15 bases between. The CDR3 coding sequence is TGTGCCAGCAGTCACAGGGACCTTACGAATGAAAAACTGTTTTTT. Its protein product is CASSHRDLTNEKLFF.

The chain couples TRBV2 to TRBJ2-5; D may be TRBD1 (6 bases). V lost 7 bases and J lost 4, with 13 bases in between. The germline gives CDR1 SNHLY, CDR2 FYNNEI. CDR3 length: 13 residues. The CDR3 spells CASTPQGRETQYF. DNA of the CDR3: TGTGCCAGCACTCCACAGGGCCGAGAGACCCAGTACTTC.

The chain uses TRBV7-2 and TRBJ2-1, with 10 bases aligning to TRBD2. Losses at the gene ends were 3 bases for V and 6 bases for J; bases not matched to a gene: 2. Germline V gene data show CDR1 as SGHTA and CDR2 as FQGNSA. The CDR3 spans 14 residues. The DNA of the CDR3 is TGTGCCAGCAGCTTTGAGCGGGGGGGCAATGAGCAGTTCTTC. Translation gives CASSFERGGNEQFF.

This chain links TRBV9 with TRBJ2-3; 11 positions match TRBD2. Germline assignment: CDR1 SGDLS and CDR2 YYNGEE. V lost 0 bases, J lost 8 bases, and 5 bases stayed unmatched. The CDR3 loop spans 15 amino acids. The chain's CDR3 is CASSVVSGGAVTQYF. For the CDR3, the DNA is TGTGCCAGCAGCGTAGTTAGCGGGGGGGCGGTTACGCAGTATTTT.

V usage is TRBV29-1 and J usage is TRBJ1-1; the D gene is possibly TRBD1 (6 bases). CDR3 length: 12 residues. Germline CDR1 is SQVTM and CDR2 is ANQGSEA. Trimming took 4 bases from V and 0 from J, leaving 6 bases between them. The CDR3 DNA reads as TGCAGCGTTGGACAGGTGAACACTGAAGCTTTCTTT. This encodes CSVGQVNTEAFF.

A remark on this clone: Other nucleotide sequences in the sample specify the same CDR3. The chain combines TRBV6-2 or TRBV6-3 with TRBJ2-7; 7 bases fit TRBD2. This CDR3 spans 14 amino acids. Germline V gives CDR1 MNHEY, CDR2 SVGEGT. The V and J ends lost 2 bases and 2 bases, in that order; junction bases with no gene match: 3. The CDR3 region has the DNA TGTGCCAGCAGTTACGAGCGGGGACCCTACGAGCAGTACTTC. Translation gives CASSYERGPYEQYF.

The J gene is TRBJ2-1, the V gene TRBV3-1 (or the pseudogene TRBV3-2), with 9 bases lining up with TRBD1. CDR3 length: 16 amino acids. Germline V gene data show CDR1 as LGHDT and CDR2 as YNNKEL (reference sequence). After removal of 4 bases from V and 7 bases from J, the junction contained 11 bases not matched to a gene. CDR3 residues: CASSPRDRVGPNEQFF. CDR3 in DNA: TGTGCCAGCAGCCCCAGGGACAGGGTAGGTCCAAATGAGCAGTTCTTC.

The table lists this clone with a count of one. The V and J genes are TRBV28 and TRBJ1-1; a possible D gene is TRBD1 (5 bases). Germline V gene data show CDR1 as MDHEN and CDR2 as SYDVKM. CDR3 length: 14 residues. The V and J ends lost 3 bases and 0 bases respectively, with 8 bases between them. Written as DNA, the CDR3 is TGTGCCAGCAGTTTCCAGGGATTGAACACTGAAGCTTTCTTT. Its protein product is CASSFQGLNTEAFF.

V and J are TRBV6-6 and TRBJ2-5; 8 nucleotides match TRBD1. J was trimmed by 5 bases and V by 6 bases; bases with no gene match: 14. Germline lookup yields CDR1 MNHNY and CDR2 SVGAGI (reference sequence). This CDR3 is built from 16 residues. CDR3 in DNA: TGTGCCAGCAGCCACGGACAGGGTGGGTTCGGCGAGACCCAGTACTTC. Its translation is CASSHGQGGFGETQYF.

The sample holds a few counts of this clone. This CDR3 reads CASSIDLQVSSSEAFF. The CDR3 DNA is TGTGCCAGTAGTATAGATCTTCAGGTCTCTTCCTCTGAAGCTTTCTTT. The chain links TRBV19 to TRBJ1-1; D uncertain. From germline, CDR1 is LNHDA and CDR2 SQIVND (reference sequence). This CDR3 has 16 residues. Trimming took off 0 bases at V and 6 bases at J, with 17 bases between the two ends.